This is a list of T cell receptor beta chains from one sample in a study of T cell responses to AZD1222 COVID-19 vaccine. Libraries were prepared by immunoSEQ multiplex PCR; TCRdb keeps only in-frame clonotypes and omits some of them. The sample records 95,000 to 150,000 clones, 80% to 90% being singletons. The sample here was peripheral blood, taken on day 0 of AZD1222 vaccination. Source of these receptors: an adult in good health. CDR3s include the opening cysteine and the closing phenylalanine or tryptophan. D genes are given only for firm matches. Not all rows give a size; the values are once, few, many and, for expanded clones, a class.

J gene | V gene | D gene | clone size | CDR3 protein | CDR3 DNA
TRBJ1-1 | TRBV6-1 | . | . | CASSEVGGAMNTEAFF | TGTGCCAGCAGTGAAGTGGGCGGTGCTATGAACACTGAAGCTTTCTTT
TRBJ1-1 | TRBV9 | . | . | CASSALGHMNTEAFF | TGTGCCAGCAGCGCATTGGGACATATGAACACTGAAGCTTTCTTT
TRBJ1-5 | TRBV10-3 | . | . | CAISESEERASNQPQHF | TGTGCCATCAGTGAGTCAGAAGAAAGGGCATCGAATCAGCCCCAGCATTTT
TRBJ2-3 | TRBV30 | . | few | CAWSVNSGVTDTQYF | TGTGCCTGGAGTGTAAACTCGGGGGTCACAGATACGCAGTATTTT
TRBJ2-1 | TRBV5-6 | . | . | CASSLDSGSEQFF | TGTGCCAGCAGCTTGGACTCCGGAAGTGAGCAGTTCTTC
TRBJ1-6 | TRBV30 | . | . | CAWSGGVWGSPLHF | TGTGCCTGGAGTGGGGGGGTCTGGGGGTCACCCCTCCACTTT
TRBJ2-1 | TRBV27 | . | once | CASSLRGVSDEQFF | TGTGCCAGCAGTTTAAGAGGAGTGTCCGATGAGCAGTTCTTC
TRBJ1-2 | TRBV6-5 | . | . | CASTTRAINGYTF | TGTGCCAGCACTACTCGGGCAATAAATGGCTACACCTTC
TRBJ2-2 | TRBV6-4 | . | . | CASSDSSNGELFF | TGTGCCAGCAGTGACTCGAGTAACGGGGAGCTGTTTTTT
TRBJ1-5 | TRBV6-5 | . | . | CASRDWNQPQHF | TGTGCCAGCAGGGATTGGAATCAGCCCCAGCATTTT
TRBJ1-3 | TRBV5-1 | . | . | CASSLGQGGFSGNTIYF | TGCGCCAGCAGCTTGGGTCAGGGCGGTTTCTCTGGAAACACCATATATTTT
TRBJ2-7 | TRBV18 | TRBD1 | once | CASSPEDRGRGEYEQYF | TGTGCCAGCTCACCAGAAGACAGGGGGCGCGGCGAGTACGAGCAGTACTTC
TRBJ1-6 | TRBV5-1 | . | . | CAREGRANSPLHF | TGCGCCAGGGAGGGGAGAGCAAATTCACCCCTCCACTTT
TRBJ2-5 | TRBV28 | . | . | CASSVPDNQETQYF | TGTGCCAGCAGTGTACCGGACAACCAAGAGACCCAGTACTTC
TRBJ1-5 | TRBV14 | TRBD1 | . | CASSPICRGRGVVGNQPQHF | TGTGCCAGCAGCCCAATCTGCAGGGGGCGCGGAGTGGTAGGCAATCAGCCCCAGCATTTT
TRBJ1-5 | TRBV5-5 | . | . | CASSLDGSGAQPQHF | TGTGCCAGCAGCTTGGACGGATCTGGGGCTCAGCCCCAGCATTTT
TRBJ2-7 | TRBV5-4 | TRBD2 | . | CASSQRTSGSPLYF | TGTGCCAGCAGCCAAAGGACTAGCGGGTCGCCCCTCTACTTC
TRBJ1-2 | TRBV5-1 | . | . | CASSLTADGYTF | TGCGCCAGCAGCTTGACAGCGGATGGCTACACCTTC
TRBJ1-1 | TRBV18 | TRBD1 | . | CASSPSSTSGTGAYTEAFF | TGTGCCAGCTCACCATCTTCAACCTCCGGGACAGGGGCGTACACTGAAGCTTTCTTT
TRBJ1-6 | TRBV6-2/TRBV6-3 | . | . | CASSRRGEYNSPLHF | TGTGCCAGCAGCCGCAGGGGAGAGTATAATTCACCCCTCCACTTT
TRBJ2-7 | TRBV9 | . | . | CASSPRSMATYEQYF | TGTGCCAGCAGCCCGAGAAGTATGGCTACCTACGAGCAGTACTTC
TRBJ1-2 | TRBV18 | . | . | CASSPEASYGYTF | TGTGCCAGCTCACCCGAGGCCAGCTATGGCTACACCTTC
TRBJ1-6 | TRBV30 | TRBD1 | . | CALPRQGYNSPLHF | TGTGCCTTACCGAGACAGGGGTATAATTCACCCCTCCACTTT
TRBJ1-5 | TRBV5-5 | . | . | CASSHDRSIEPQHF | TGTGCCAGCAGCCATGACAGGTCCATCGAGCCCCAGCATTTT
TRBJ1-6 | TRBV12-3/TRBV12-4 | . | . | CASSWRNSPLHF | TGTGCCAGCAGTTGGCGGAATTCACCCCTCCACTTT
TRBJ2-3 | TRBV5-4 | . | . | CASSLRAGDTQYF | TGTGCCAGCAGCTTGAGGGCGGGGGATACGCAGTATTTT
TRBJ1-5 | TRBV28 | . | few | CASSLSWSGRAARPQHF | TGTGCCAGCAGTTTATCCTGGTCGGGGAGGGCCGCCCGGCCCCAGCATTTT
TRBJ1-5 | TRBV19 | . | . | CASSSPGTLFSNQPQHF | TGTGCCAGTAGTTCCCCCGGAACCTTATTTAGCAATCAGCCCCAGCATTTT
TRBJ2-3 | TRBV28 | . | . | CASSLPARGWGTQYF | TGTGCCAGCAGTTTACCCGCCCGGGGGTGGGGTACGCAGTATTTT
TRBJ2-7 | TRBV4-3 | TRBD2 | . | CASSEGLAAIYEQYF | TGCGCCAGCAGCGAGGGACTAGCGGCGATCTACGAGCAGTACTTC
TRBJ2-7 | TRBV7-3 | TRBD1 | . | CASSISPGQPYEQYF | TGTGCCAGCAGCATAAGCCCGGGACAGCCTTACGAGCAGTACTTC